This TCR beta chain was captured in a study of shared clonotypes between healthy human individuals. Study details: Each donor's CD8 memory used one plate, CD8 naive two, each CD4 subset three. Study results and limitations: Deeper or shallower sequencing was expected to change how clonotypes are shared among donors. The naive CD4 repertoires of a few donors were compared, and roughly 5% of clonotypes were shared.

The V and J ends lost 2 bases and 1 base respectively, with 8 bases between them. The CDR3 is 14 residues long. Germline values: CDR1 MDHEN, CDR2 SYDVKM. Worth noting for this clone: Its antigen is currently unknown. The same CDR3 can be traced to other DNA sequences in this sample.

Deep-level assay runs were performed. Clones were read by immunoSEQ multiplex PCR, and TCRdb kept only the in-frame ones, dropping some. The sample has about 1.1 million clones, 70% to 80% seen once. The source material was memory CD4+ T cells from PBMCs. The subset was: CD45RA-negative fraction. The clonotype was recovered from a man younger than 35 in good health. Some clones in this sample may be carry-over from other donors' samples. The chain has TRBV28 and TRBJ1-2; D perhaps matches TRBD1 (5 bases). For the CDR3, the DNA is TGTGCCAGCAGTTTAATCCAGGGTAACTATGGCTACACCTTC. Its translation is CASSLIQGNYGYTF.